A selection of T cell receptor beta chains follows, all from one sample in a study of Ad26.COV2.S vaccination and SARS-CoV-2 variants. TCRdb's copy holds only in-frame clones and misses some; the assay was immunoSEQ multiplex PCR. The sample includes 300,000 to 350,000 clones, around 89% of them seen just once. Sequenced material: peripheral blood, taken in a trial of Ad26.COV2.S vaccine versus placebo. Receptor source: a person aged 18 to 59 who received the Ad26.COV2.S COVID-19 vaccine or a placebo. Each CDR3 is given with its conserved first and last residue. Fields, in order: D gene, V gene, J gene, clone size, CDR3 DNA, CDR3 protein. A D gene is named only where the DNA matches it firmly. Expanded clones are given a class, and other clones once, few, many or no size at all.

d_gene: TRBD2
v_gene: TRBV7-9
j_gene: TRBJ2-5
abundance: NA
CDR3nt: TGTGCCAGCAGCACCGGGCACTCGGGACTAGCGGGGCAAGAGACCCAGTACTTC
CDR3aa: CASSTGHSGLAGQETQYF

d_gene: NA
v_gene: TRBV5-1
j_gene: TRBJ2-7
abundance: NA
CDR3nt: TGCGCCAGCAGCTTGGAAGGGGGGAATTACGAGCAGTACTTC
CDR3aa: CASSLEGGNYEQYF

d_gene: TRBD1
v_gene: TRBV27
j_gene: TRBJ1-2
abundance: NA
CDR3nt: TGTGCCAGCAGCTACAGGGGGAACTATGGCTACACCTTC
CDR3aa: CASSYRGNYGYTF

d_gene: NA
v_gene: TRBV6-4
j_gene: TRBJ1-5
abundance: NA
CDR3nt: TGTGCCAGCAGTGACAGGGCCAATCAGCCCCAGCATTTT
CDR3aa: CASSDRANQPQHF

d_gene: NA
v_gene: TRBV2
j_gene: TRBJ2-1
abundance: NA
CDR3nt: TGTGCCAGCAATATGAATGGCATCAATGAGCAGTTCTTC
CDR3aa: CASNMNGINEQFF

d_gene: NA
v_gene: TRBV5-4
j_gene: TRBJ2-7
abundance: NA
CDR3nt: TGTGCCAGCAGCTTCCAGGGGTACGAGCAGTACTTC
CDR3aa: CASSFQGYEQYF

d_gene: NA
v_gene: TRBV30
j_gene: TRBJ1-5
abundance: NA
CDR3nt: TGTGCCTGGAGTGGACAGGTCCAGCCCCAGCATTTT
CDR3aa: CAWSGQVQPQHF

d_gene: NA
v_gene: TRBV4-1
j_gene: TRBJ1-2
abundance: NA
CDR3nt: TGCGCCAGCAGCCAAGATCCCTGGGCTAACTATGGCTACACCTTC
CDR3aa: CASSQDPWANYGYTF

d_gene: NA
v_gene: TRBV12-5
j_gene: TRBJ1-1
abundance: NA
CDR3nt: TGTGCTAGTGGTTTGTGGTTGGGGACTGAAGCTTTCTTT
CDR3aa: CASGLWLGTEAFF

d_gene: NA
v_gene: TRBV4-3
j_gene: TRBJ1-2
abundance: NA
CDR3nt: TGCGCCAGCAGCCACCCTGGAACTAACTATGGCTACACCTTC
CDR3aa: CASSHPGTNYGYTF

d_gene: NA
v_gene: TRBV6-6
j_gene: TRBJ1-1
abundance: NA
CDR3nt: TGTGCCAGCAGTTATTATCAGGGTGAAGCTTTCTTT
CDR3aa: CASSYYQGEAFF

d_gene: NA
v_gene: TRBV6-5
j_gene: TRBJ1-3
abundance: NA
CDR3nt: TGTGCCAGCAGTTACTCCAGCAGGGCTGGAAACACCATATATTTT
CDR3aa: CASSYSSRAGNTIYF

d_gene: TRBD1
v_gene: TRBV4-3
j_gene: TRBJ2-7
abundance: NA
CDR3nt: TGCGCCAGCAGCCAAGAAAGGGGGCGAGGGCAGTACTTC
CDR3aa: CASSQERGRGQYF

d_gene: NA
v_gene: TRBV6-5
j_gene: TRBJ1-1
abundance: once
CDR3nt: TGTGCCAGCAGTACAGAGCCGAACACTGAAGCTTTCTTT
CDR3aa: CASSTEPNTEAFF

d_gene: NA
v_gene: TRBV29-1
j_gene: TRBJ1-1
abundance: NA
CDR3nt: TGCAGCGTTGAAGACCTAGGGGGGGTGGCCACTGAAGCTTTCTTT
CDR3aa: CSVEDLGGVATEAFF

d_gene: NA
v_gene: TRBV6-2/TRBV6-3
j_gene: TRBJ2-7
abundance: NA
CDR3nt: TGTGCCAGCAGTTACGTCGCCGATGGCGAGCAGTACTTC
CDR3aa: CASSYVADGEQYF

d_gene: NA
v_gene: TRBV7-8
j_gene: TRBJ1-2
abundance: NA
CDR3nt: TGTGCCAGCAGCCCCCAGACAGGATCCCCAGCTAACTATGGCTACACCTTC
CDR3aa: CASSPQTGSPANYGYTF